The 10 T cell receptor beta chains in this list originate from one sample, sequenced in a study of human T cells and chemical hapten exposure. MiXCR, applied by TCRdb to the RACE reads, yields one record per CDR3 protein. The table lists 190,000 or so distinct CDR3 sequences, more than 25% of them singletons, with less than 3.5% in the top ten. Time point indicated: pre-sensitization, week 0. Treatment in this sample: therapeutic diphenylcyclopropenone sensitization with weekly scalp DPC. The sequenced sample was whole blood, obtained in connection with sensitization to the hapten diphenylcyclopropenone (DPC). The receptors were sampled from a young woman with alopecia areata. Some clones in this sample may be carry-over from other donors' samples.

The chain joins TRBV7-2 to TRBJ2-7; TRBD2 aligns across 11 bases. Germline V gene sequence: CDR1 SGHTA, CDR2 FQGNSA. J was trimmed by 2 bases and V by 2 bases; bases with no gene match: 11. This CDR3 spans 18 amino acids. The CDR3 sequence: CASSLRFSTSGTPYEQYF. CDR3 sequence (DNA): TGTGCCAGCAGCTTACGTTTTTCGACTAGCGGGACGCCCTACGAGCAGTACTTC.

This sequence joins TRBV10-3 and TRBJ2-3; possibly TRBD1 for D (5 bases). Germline assignment: CDR1 ENHRY and CDR2 SYGVKD. The CDR3 totals 13 residues. Deletions cut 7 bases from V and 6 bases from J, with 14 bases between. This CDR3 is CAITPRPGDTQYF. As DNA, the CDR3 is TGTGCCATCACCCCGCGACCAGGGGATACGCAGTATTTT.

The chain links TRBV10-3 to TRBJ2-5; TRBD2 aligns across 8 bases. Germline V gives CDR1 ENHRY, CDR2 SYGVKD. The V gene end was trimmed by 3 bases and the J gene end by 5 bases; junction bases not matched to a gene: 8. The CDR3 is 15 residues long. CDR3 DNA sequence: TGTGCCATCAGTGACATAGCGGGGAAGGGGGAGACCCAGTACTTC. This encodes CAISDIAGKGETQYF.

The chain carries TRBV12-5 and TRBJ2-3; D is possibly TRBD2 (6 bases). V gave up 6 bases and J gave up 4 bases, with 17 bases separating them. CDR1 is LGHNT and CDR2 is FRNRAP in the germline V gene. The CDR3 runs 15 residues. CDR3 sequence reads: CASGRDSPAADTQYF. The CDR3 DNA is TGTGCTAGTGGCCGGGACTCCCCAGCGGCAGATACGCAGTATTTT.

J is TRBJ2-7 and V is TRBV20-1; D gene uncertain. Per the germline V gene, CDR1 is DFQATT and CDR2 is SNEGSKA (reference sequence). This CDR3 contains 13 residues. The V end lost 0 bases, the J end lost 7 bases, and 13 bases lay between the germline ends. The CDR3 DNA is TGCAGTGCTAGAGATAATCTTCGGGTGGAGCAGTACTTC. Translation: CSARDNLRVEQYF.

CDR3: CSATRGSEAFF. In nucleotides, the CDR3 is TGCAGTGCCACTAGGGGGTCTGAAGCTTTCTTT. The chain links TRBV20-1 to TRBJ1-1, with D possibly matching TRBD1 (6 bases). The CDR3 covers 11 residues. CDR1 is DFQATT and CDR2 is SNEGSKA in the germline V gene (reference sequence). The ends were cut back, 6 bases at V and 6 bases at J, with 11 bases in the middle.

The chain recombines TRBV11-2 with TRBJ2-5; 13 bases fit TRBD2. Germline V CDR1 and CDR2: SGHAT, FQNNGV. CDR3 length equals 17 residues. The junction had 4 bases not matched to a gene; V was cut back by 3 bases and J by 0 bases. The CDR3 DNA reads as TGTGCCAGCAGCTTGGGACTAGCGGGGATGTACCAAGAGACCCAGTACTTC. Its translation is CASSLGLAGMYQETQYF.

The chain recombines TRBV7-2 with TRBJ2-1; 8 nucleotides match TRBD2. Per the germline V gene, CDR1 is SGHTA and CDR2 is FQGNSA. This CDR3 region has 16 residues. The trim removed 6 bases at V and 7 bases at J, leaving 14 bases unmatched. This CDR3 is CASSRSQSGSSNEQFF. The CDR3 nucleotides read TGTGCCAGCAGTCGTTCGCAGAGCGGGAGTTCTAATGAGCAGTTCTTC.

This clonotype appeared a few times. V and J are TRBV7-3 and TRBJ1-1, with unresolved D. Per the germline V gene, CDR1 is SGHTA and CDR2 is FQGTGA. The ends were cut back, 5 bases at V and 1 base at J, with 8 bases in the middle. The CDR3 has 13 amino acids. CDR3 nucleotide sequence: TGTGCCAGCAGCCGCAGGAGGAACACTGAAGCTTTCTTT. This translates into CASSRRRNTEAFF.

This clonotype was found a few times. This chain uses TRBV5-1 with TRBJ1-1, with D perhaps matching TRBD1 (6 bases). The CDR3 runs 17 residues. V lost 3 bases, J lost 1 base, and 19 bases lay in between. The germline CDR1 and CDR2 sequences are SGHRS and YFSETQ. CDR3 sequence reads: CASSSQGSRVPNTEAFF. Written as DNA, the CDR3 is TGCGCCAGCAGCTCACAGGGATCCCGGGTCCCGAACACTGAAGCTTTCTTT.